The T cell receptor beta chain under discussion was sequenced for a study of Ad26.COV2.S vaccination and SARS-CoV-2 variants. The treatment was: 19 received Ad26.COV2.S at low or high dose, single or two shots; 5 received placebo; per-sample allocation not given. Specimens were obtained on day 63 following the first vaccine or placebo injection. The germline V gene encodes CDR1 MNHEY and CDR2 SVGEGT. Trimming removed 2 bases at V and 11 bases at J, with 9 bases between. The CDR3 loop spans 11 amino acids. Some clones are missing from TCRdb's copy, which holds only in-frame ones; the method was immunoSEQ multiplex PCR. The table has about 500,000 clones, 80% to 90% seen once.

This TCR was sampled from a person between 18 and 59 years old who received the Ad26.COV2.S COVID-19 vaccine or a placebo. The V and J genes are TRBV6-2 or TRBV6-3 and TRBJ1-1; no firm D call. The source was peripheral blood, collected in a trial of Ad26.COV2.S vaccine versus placebo. CDR3: CASSYAGGAFF. DNA for the CDR3: TGTGCCAGCAGTTACGCAGGCGGCGCTTTCTTT.